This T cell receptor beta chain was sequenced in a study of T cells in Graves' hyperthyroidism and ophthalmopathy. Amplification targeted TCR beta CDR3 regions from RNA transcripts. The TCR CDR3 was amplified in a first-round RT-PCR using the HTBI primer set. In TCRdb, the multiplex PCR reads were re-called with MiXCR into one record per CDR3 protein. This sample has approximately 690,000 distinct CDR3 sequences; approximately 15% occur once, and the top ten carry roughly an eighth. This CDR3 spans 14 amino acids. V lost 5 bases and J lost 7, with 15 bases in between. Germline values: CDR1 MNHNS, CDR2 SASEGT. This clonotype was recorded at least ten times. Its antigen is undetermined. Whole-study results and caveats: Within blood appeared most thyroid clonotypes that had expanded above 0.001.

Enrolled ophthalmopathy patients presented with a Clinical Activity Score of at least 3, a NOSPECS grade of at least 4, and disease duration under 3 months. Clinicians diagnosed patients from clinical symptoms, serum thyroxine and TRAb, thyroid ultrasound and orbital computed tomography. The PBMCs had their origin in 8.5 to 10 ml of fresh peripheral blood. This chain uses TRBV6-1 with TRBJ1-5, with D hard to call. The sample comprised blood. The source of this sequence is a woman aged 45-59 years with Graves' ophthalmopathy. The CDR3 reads CASSPRAIRQPQHF. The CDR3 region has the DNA TGTGCCAGCAGTCCGAGGGCCATCCGGCAGCCCCAGCATTTT.